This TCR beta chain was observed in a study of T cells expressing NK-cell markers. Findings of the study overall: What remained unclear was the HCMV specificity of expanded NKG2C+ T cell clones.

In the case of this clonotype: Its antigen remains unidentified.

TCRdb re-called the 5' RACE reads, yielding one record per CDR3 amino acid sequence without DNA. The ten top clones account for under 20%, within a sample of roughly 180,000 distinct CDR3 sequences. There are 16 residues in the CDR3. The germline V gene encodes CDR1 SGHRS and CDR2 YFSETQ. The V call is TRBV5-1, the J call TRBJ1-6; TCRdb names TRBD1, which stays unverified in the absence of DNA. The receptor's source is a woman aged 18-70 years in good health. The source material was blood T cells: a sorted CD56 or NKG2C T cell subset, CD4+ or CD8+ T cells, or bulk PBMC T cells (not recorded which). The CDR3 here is CASSPRQGYANSPLHF.